Reported below is one T cell receptor beta chain. RNA transcripts gave rise to amplified TCR beta CDR3 regions. HTBI primers were employed in a first-round RT-PCR of the TCR CDR3. TCRdb analysed the multiplex PCR reads with MiXCR anew, one entry per CDR3 protein. The sample records about 380,000 distinct CDR3 sequences, around 20% being singletons. These data belong to a study of T cells in Graves' hyperthyroidism and ophthalmopathy. CDR1 MNHNS and CDR2 SASEGT come from the germline V gene. There are 15 residues in the CDR3. Trimming shortened V by 8 bases and J by 2 bases, and 15 bases separated the two germline ends.

The specimen sequenced was blood. The receptor comes from a man younger than 35 with Graves' ophthalmopathy. The gene calls are TRBV6-1 and TRBJ2-2; D gene unclear. The CDR3 coding sequence is TGTGCCAGCGGCTTCCGAGGCCTTAACACCGGGGAGCTGTTTTTT. It encodes CASGFRGLNTGELFF.